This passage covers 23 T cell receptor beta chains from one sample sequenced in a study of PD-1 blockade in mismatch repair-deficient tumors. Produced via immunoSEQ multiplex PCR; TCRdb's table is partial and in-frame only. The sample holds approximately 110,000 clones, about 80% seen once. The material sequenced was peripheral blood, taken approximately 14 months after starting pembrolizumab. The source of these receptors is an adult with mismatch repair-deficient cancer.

CDR3 in amino acids: CASSSPPGTFSGNTIYF. The CDR3 DNA follows: TGTGCCAGTAGTTCGCCCCCAGGAACCTTCTCTGGAAACACCATATATTTT. The chain carries TRBV19 and TRBJ1-3, with D unresolved. The V gene's germline CDR1 is LNHDA and CDR2 SQIVND (reference sequence). There are 17 residues in the CDR3. Trimming removed 5 bases from V and 0 bases from J, with 17 bases in between. The whole variable domain, remainder taken from reference TRBV19 and TRBJ1-3, is DGGITQSPKYLFRKEGQNVTLSCEQNLNHDAMYWYRQDPGQGLRLIYYSQIVNDFQKGDIAEGYSVSREKKESFPLTVTSAQKNPTAFYLCASSSPPGTFSGNTIYFGEGSWLTVV.

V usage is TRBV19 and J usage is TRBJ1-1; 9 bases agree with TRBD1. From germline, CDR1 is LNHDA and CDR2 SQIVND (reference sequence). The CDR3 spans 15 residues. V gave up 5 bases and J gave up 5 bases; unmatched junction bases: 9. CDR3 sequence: CASSPRTGAGTEAFF. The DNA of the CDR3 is TGTGCCAGTAGTCCCCGGACAGGGGCTGGAACTGAAGCTTTCTTT.

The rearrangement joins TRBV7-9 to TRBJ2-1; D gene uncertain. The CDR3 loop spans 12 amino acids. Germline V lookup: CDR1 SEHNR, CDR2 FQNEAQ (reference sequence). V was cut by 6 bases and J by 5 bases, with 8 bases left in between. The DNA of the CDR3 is TGTGCCAGCAGTTCACTCGACAATGAGCAGTTCTTC. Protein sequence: CASSSLDNEQFF. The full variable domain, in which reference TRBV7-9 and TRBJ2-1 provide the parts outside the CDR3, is DTGVSQNPRHKITKRGQNVTFRCDPISEHNRLYWYRQTLGQGPEFLTYFQNEAQLEKSRLLSDRFSAERPKGSFSTLEIQRTEQGDSAMYLCASSSLDNEQFFGPGTRLTVL.

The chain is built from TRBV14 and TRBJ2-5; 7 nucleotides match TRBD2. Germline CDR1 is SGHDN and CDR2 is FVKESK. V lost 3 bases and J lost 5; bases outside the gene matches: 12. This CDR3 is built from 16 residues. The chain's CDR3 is CASSQRLAPPGETQYF. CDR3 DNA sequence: TGTGCCAGCAGCCAGCGACTAGCCCCGCCCGGTGAGACCCAGTACTTC.

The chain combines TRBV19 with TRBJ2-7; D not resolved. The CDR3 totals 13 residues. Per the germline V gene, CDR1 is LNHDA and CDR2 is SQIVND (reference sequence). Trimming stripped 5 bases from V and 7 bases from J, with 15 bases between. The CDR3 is CASSFQRAAEQYF. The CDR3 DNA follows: TGTGCCAGTAGTTTCCAGAGAGCCGCTGAGCAGTACTTC. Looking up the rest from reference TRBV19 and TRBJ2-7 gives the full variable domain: DGGITQSPKYLFRKEGQNVTLSCEQNLNHDAMYWYRQDPGQGLRLIYYSQIVNDFQKGDIAEGYSVSREKKESFPLTVTSAQKNPTAFYLCASSFQRAAEQYFGPGTRLTVT.

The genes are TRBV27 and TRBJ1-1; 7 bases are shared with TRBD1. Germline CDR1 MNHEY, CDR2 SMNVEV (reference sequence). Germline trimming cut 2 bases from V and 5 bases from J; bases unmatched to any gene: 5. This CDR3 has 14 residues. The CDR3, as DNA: TGTGCCAGCAGTTTACAGAGGGGGCATACTGAAGCTTTCTTT. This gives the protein CASSLQRGHTEAFF.

The CDR3 reads CASSPTGLSGKTDTQYF. The CDR3 DNA sequence: TGCGCCAGCAGCCCGACAGGGTTATCCGGGAAAACAGATACGCAGTATTTT. The J gene is TRBJ2-3, the V gene TRBV4-3; 7 bases match TRBD1. The length of the CDR3 is 17 residues. Looked up from germline, CDR1 is LGHNA and CDR2 is YSLEER. The trim removed 4 bases at V and 3 bases at J, leaving 13 bases unmatched.

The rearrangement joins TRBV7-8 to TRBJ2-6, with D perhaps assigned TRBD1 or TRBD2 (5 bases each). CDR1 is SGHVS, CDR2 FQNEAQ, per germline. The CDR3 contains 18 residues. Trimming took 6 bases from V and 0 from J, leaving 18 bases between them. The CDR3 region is CASSPRSGPASGANVLTF. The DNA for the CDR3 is TGTGCCAGCAGTCCTAGGTCGGGACCGGCCTCTGGGGCCAACGTCCTGACTTTC. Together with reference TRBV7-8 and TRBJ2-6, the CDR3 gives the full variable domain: GAGVSQSPRYKVAKRGQDVALRCDPISGHVSLFWYQQALGQGPEFLTYFQNEAQLDKSGLPSDRFFAERPEGSVSTLKIQRTQQEDSAVYLCASSPRSGPASGANVLTFGAGSRLTVL.

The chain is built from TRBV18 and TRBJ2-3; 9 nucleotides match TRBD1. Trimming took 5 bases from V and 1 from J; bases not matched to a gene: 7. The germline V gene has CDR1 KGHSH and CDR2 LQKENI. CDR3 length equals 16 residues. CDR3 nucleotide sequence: TGTGCCAGCTCAACCTGGACAGGGGAGGGCACAGATACGCAGTATTTT. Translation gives CASSTWTGEGTDTQYF.

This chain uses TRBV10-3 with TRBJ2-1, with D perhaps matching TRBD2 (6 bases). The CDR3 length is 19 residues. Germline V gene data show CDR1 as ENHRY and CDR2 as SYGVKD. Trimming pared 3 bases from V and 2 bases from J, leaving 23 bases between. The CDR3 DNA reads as TGTGCCATCAGTGATCGGGCCATCCGGATTAGCGGAGCCTACAATGAGCAGTTCTTC. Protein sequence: CAISDRAIRISGAYNEQFF.

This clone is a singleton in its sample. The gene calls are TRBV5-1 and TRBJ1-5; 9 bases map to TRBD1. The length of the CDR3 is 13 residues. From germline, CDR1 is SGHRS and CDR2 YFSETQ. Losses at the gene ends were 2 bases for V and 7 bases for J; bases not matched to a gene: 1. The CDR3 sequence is CASSFTGGQPQHF. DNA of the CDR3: TGCGCCAGCAGCTTTACAGGGGGCCAGCCCCAGCATTTT.

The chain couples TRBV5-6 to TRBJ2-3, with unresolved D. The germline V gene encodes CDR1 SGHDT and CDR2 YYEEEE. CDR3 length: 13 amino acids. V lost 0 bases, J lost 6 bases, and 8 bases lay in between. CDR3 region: CASSLGGLDTQYF. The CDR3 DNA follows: TGTGCCAGCAGCTTGGGGGGTTTGGATACGCAGTATTTT.

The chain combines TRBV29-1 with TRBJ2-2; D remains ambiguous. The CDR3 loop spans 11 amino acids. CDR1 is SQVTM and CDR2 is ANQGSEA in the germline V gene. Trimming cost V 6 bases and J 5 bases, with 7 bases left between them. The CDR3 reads CSVVQTGELFF. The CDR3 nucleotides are TGCAGCGTGGTACAGACCGGGGAGCTGTTTTTT.

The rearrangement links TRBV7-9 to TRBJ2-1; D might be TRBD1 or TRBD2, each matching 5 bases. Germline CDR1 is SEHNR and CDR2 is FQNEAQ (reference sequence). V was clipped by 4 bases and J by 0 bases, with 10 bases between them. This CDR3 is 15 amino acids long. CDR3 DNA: TGTGCCAGCAGCTCCGGGACGTCCTCCTACAATGAGCAGTTCTTC. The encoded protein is CASSSGTSSYNEQFF.

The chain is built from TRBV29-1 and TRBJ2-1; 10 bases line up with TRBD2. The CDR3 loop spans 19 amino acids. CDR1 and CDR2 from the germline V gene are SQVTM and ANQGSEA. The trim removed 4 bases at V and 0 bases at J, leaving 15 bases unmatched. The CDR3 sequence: CSVVFPGTSEIPSYNEQFF. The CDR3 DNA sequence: TGCAGCGTTGTCTTTCCCGGGACTAGCGAGATACCCTCCTACAATGAGCAGTTCTTC.

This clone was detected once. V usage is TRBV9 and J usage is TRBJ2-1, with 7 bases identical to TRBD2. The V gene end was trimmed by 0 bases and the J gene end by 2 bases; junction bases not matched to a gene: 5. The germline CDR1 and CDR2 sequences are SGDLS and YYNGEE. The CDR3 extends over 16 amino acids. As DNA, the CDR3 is TGTGCCAGCAGCGTAGGGGCTAGCGGTACCTACAATGAGCAGTTCTTC. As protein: CASSVGASGTYNEQFF.

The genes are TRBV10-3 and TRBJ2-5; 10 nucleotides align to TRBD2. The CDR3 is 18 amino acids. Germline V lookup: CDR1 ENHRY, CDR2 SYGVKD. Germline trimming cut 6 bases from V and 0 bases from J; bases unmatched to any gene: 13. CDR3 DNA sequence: TGTGCCATCAGCAAACAAAGGGGGACTAGCGAGTACCAAGAGACCCAGTACTTC. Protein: CAISKQRGTSEYQETQYF.

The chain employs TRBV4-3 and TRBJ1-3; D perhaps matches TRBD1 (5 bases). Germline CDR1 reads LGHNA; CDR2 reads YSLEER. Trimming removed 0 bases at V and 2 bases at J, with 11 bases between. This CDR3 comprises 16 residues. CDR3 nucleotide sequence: TGCGCCAGCAGCCAAGATCTCAGCAGGGCTGGAAACACCATATATTTT. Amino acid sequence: CASSQDLSRAGNTIYF.

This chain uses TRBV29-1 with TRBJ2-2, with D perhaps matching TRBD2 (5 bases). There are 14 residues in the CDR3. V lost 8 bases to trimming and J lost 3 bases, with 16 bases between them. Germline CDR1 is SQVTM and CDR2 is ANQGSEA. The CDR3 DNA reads TGCAGCTCCCGCGGAGGCGGAGACACCGGGGAGCTGTTTTTT. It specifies CSSRGGGDTGELFF.

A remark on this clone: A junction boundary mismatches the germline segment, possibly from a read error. This chain's CDR3 is CASSQRGYYTEQFF. The CDR3 DNA reads as TGTGCCAGCAGCCAACGGGGGTACTACACTGAGCAGTTCTTC. The gene calls are TRBV14 and TRBJ2-1, with D perhaps TRBD2 (6 bases). The length of the CDR3 is 14 residues. CDR1 and CDR2 (germline): SGHDN, FVKESK.

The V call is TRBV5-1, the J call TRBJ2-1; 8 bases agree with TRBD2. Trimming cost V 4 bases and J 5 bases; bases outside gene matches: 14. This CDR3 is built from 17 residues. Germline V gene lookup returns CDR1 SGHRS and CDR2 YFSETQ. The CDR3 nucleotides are TGCGCCAGCAGCGGGAGCGGGGGTGGAGTTTGGAACAATGAGCAGTTCTTC. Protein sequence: CASSGSGGGVWNNEQFF.

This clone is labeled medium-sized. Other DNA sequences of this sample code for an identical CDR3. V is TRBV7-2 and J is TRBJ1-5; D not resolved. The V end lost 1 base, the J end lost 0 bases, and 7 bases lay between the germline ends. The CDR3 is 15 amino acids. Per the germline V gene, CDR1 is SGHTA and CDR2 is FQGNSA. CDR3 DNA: TGTGCCAGCAGCTTAGATTTTTATAGCAATCAGCCCCAGCATTTT. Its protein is CASSLDFYSNQPQHF.

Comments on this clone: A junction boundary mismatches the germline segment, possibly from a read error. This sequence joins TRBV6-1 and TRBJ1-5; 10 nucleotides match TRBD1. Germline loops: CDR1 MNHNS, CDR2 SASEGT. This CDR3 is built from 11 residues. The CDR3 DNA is TGTGCCAGCAGCGCCTCGGGACAGGGGAGTTTT. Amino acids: CASSASGQGSF.